These 28 T cell receptor beta chains were all obtained from the same sample, sequenced in a study of blood T cell repertoires in COVID-19. Libraries were prepared by immunoSEQ multiplex PCR; TCRdb keeps only in-frame clonotypes and omits some of them. Among fewer than 150,000 clones listed, about 90% were seen once. Input material: peripheral blood. All receptors derive from a woman aged 45-59 years who had recovered from COVID-19.

The chain recombines TRBV12-3 or TRBV12-4 with TRBJ1-1; possibly TRBD1 for D (5 bases). V dropped 5 bases and J dropped 11 bases, with 18 bases sitting between them. The CDR3 totals 13 residues. The CDR3 sequence is CASSPDGAGWAFF. The DNA for the CDR3 is TGTGCCAGCAGTCCGGACGGCGCAGGGTGGGCTTTCTTT.

V usage is TRBV3-1 (or the pseudogene TRBV3-2) and J usage is TRBJ1-6, with 8 bases fitting TRBD1. This CDR3 is built from 15 residues. Germline V gene sequence: CDR1 LGHDT, CDR2 YNNKEL (reference sequence). Germline trimming cut 4 bases from V and 8 bases from J; bases unmatched to any gene: 7. This CDR3 reads CASSPWTGKDSPLHF. As DNA, the CDR3 is TGTGCCAGCAGCCCATGGACAGGGAAGGATTCACCCCTCCACTTT.

The chain couples TRBV4-1 to TRBJ2-2; perhaps TRBD1 as D (6 bases). Germline loops: CDR1 MGHRA, CDR2 YSYEKL. The CDR3 is 16 residues long. Between the trimmed V and J ends, which lost 0 bases and 7 bases, there was a span of 15 bases. CDR3 in DNA: TGCGCCAGCAGCCAAGATATGGGGGCCAGCAGCGGGGAGCTGTTTTTT. Protein product: CASSQDMGASSGELFF.

The CDR3 DNA sequence: TGCGCCAGCAGCACCGGACAGGGGGCGGGTGAGACCCAGTACTTC. It translates to CASSTGQGAGETQYF. V usage is TRBV5-1 and J usage is TRBJ2-5; 11 bases line up with TRBD1. The CDR3 runs 15 residues. The V gene end was trimmed by 4 bases and the J gene end by 5 bases; junction bases not matched to a gene: 7. CDR1 is SGHRS, CDR2 YFSETQ, per germline.

The rearrangement joins TRBV29-1 to TRBJ1-5, with D possibly matching TRBD1 (5 bases). V lost 1 base and J lost 7, with 11 bases in between. The CDR3 has 13 amino acids. Germline CDR1 and CDR2: SQVTM and ANQGSEA. Here the CDR3 reads CSVEVGVGQPQHF. DNA of the CDR3: TGCAGCGTTGAAGTAGGGGTAGGGCAGCCCCAGCATTTT.

J is TRBJ1-3 and V is TRBV30; D is possibly TRBD1 (5 bases). V was clipped by 0 bases and J by 2 bases, with 14 bases between them. CDR1 GTSNPN and CDR2 SVGIG come from the germline V gene (reference sequence). This CDR3 comprises 16 residues. CDR3 bases: TGTGCCTGGAGTGTACACAAGGGGTTGGCTGGAAACACCATATATTTT. The encoded protein is CAWSVHKGLAGNTIYF.

V gene TRBV2 combines with J gene TRBJ1-2; maybe TRBD1 (6 bases). Germline V gives CDR1 SNHLY, CDR2 FYNNEI. This CDR3 comprises 14 residues. V was cut by 5 bases and J by 4 bases, with 14 bases left in between. CDR3 nucleotides: TGTGCCAGCAGTTCAGGGGACGGCTCCTATGGCTACACCTTC. As protein: CASSSGDGSYGYTF.

This chain uses TRBV12-3 or TRBV12-4 with TRBJ1-5, with D maybe TRBD1 (5 bases). The V and J ends lost 5 bases and 6 bases respectively, with 11 bases between them. The CDR3 totals 13 residues. CDR3 amino acids: CASSRRGIQPQHF. Written as DNA, the CDR3 is TGTGCCAGCAGTCGCCGGGGGATTCAGCCCCAGCATTTT.

This clone was detected only a few times. V and J are TRBV3-1 (or the pseudogene TRBV3-2) and TRBJ2-2; D is perhaps TRBD1 (5 bases). CDR1 LGHDT and CDR2 YNNKEL come from the germline V gene (reference sequence). Trimming took 2 bases from V and 6 from J, leaving 7 bases between them. This CDR3 has 13 amino acids. CDR3 nucleotide sequence: TGTGCCAGCAGCCAAAGGGGCGCCGGGGAGCTGTTTTTT. Amino acid sequence: CASSQRGAGELFF.

The chain is built from TRBV2 and TRBJ2-7; 7 bases map to TRBD1. Germline assignment: CDR1 SNHLY and CDR2 FYNNEI. The CDR3 totals 15 residues. V dropped 6 bases and J dropped 2; count of bases not matched to a gene: 10. The CDR3 protein is CASRTSRDSAYEQYF. In DNA, the CDR3 is TGTGCCAGCAGAACCTCCCGGGACAGCGCCTACGAGCAGTACTTC.

This chain connects TRBV18 to TRBJ2-7; 9 bases agree with TRBD2. Germline CDR1 is KGHSH and CDR2 is LQKENI. With V trimmed by 2 bases and J by 6 bases, 11 bases remained unmatched. The CDR3 has 16 amino acids. CDR3 residues: CASSPTLAGERGEQYF. CDR3 nucleotide sequence: TGTGCCAGCTCACCAACCTTAGCGGGAGAAAGGGGCGAGCAGTACTTC.

This clone has only a few counts. The chain uses TRBV2 and TRBJ2-7; 9 bases are a match to TRBD1. V trimming: 4 bases; J trimming: 6 bases; junction bases outside the gene matches: 7. Germline CDR1 is SNHLY and CDR2 is FYNNEI. The CDR3 contains 14 residues. The CDR3 coding sequence is TGTGCCAGCAGTGTAGGGACAGGGTTAAGCGAGCAGTACTTC. This sequence encodes CASSVGTGLSEQYF.

The chain combines TRBV18 with TRBJ2-7; 10 bases are shared with TRBD1. The CDR3 has 15 amino acids. Germline lookup yields CDR1 KGHSH and CDR2 LQKENI. V lost 6 bases, J lost 1 base, and 6 bases stayed unmatched. The CDR3, as DNA: TGTGCCAGCTCTCCCGGGACAGGGGCATCCTACGAGCAGTACTTC. It specifies CASSPGTGASYEQYF.

This clone was seen a single time. The rearrangement links TRBV10-3 to TRBJ2-1, with 10 positions matching TRBD2. Trimming cost V 1 base and J 5 bases; bases outside gene matches: 14. Germline lookup yields CDR1 ENHRY and CDR2 SYGVKD. The CDR3 consists of 19 residues. The CDR3 nucleotides read TGTGCCATCAGTGAGTTTGGACTAGCGGTCTCCCTAATCAACAATGAGCAGTTCTTC. Its protein product is CAISEFGLAVSLINNEQFF.

The chain has TRBV3-1 (or the pseudogene TRBV3-2) and TRBJ1-2, with D perhaps matching TRBD1 (5 bases). Per germline, CDR1 LGHDT and CDR2 YNNKEL (reference sequence). The CDR3 contains 15 residues. Deletions cut 2 bases from V and 3 bases from J, with 13 bases between. The CDR3 loop reads CASSQRGTTYYGYTF. The DNA for the CDR3 is TGTGCCAGCAGCCAACGGGGGACCACTTACTATGGCTACACCTTC.

The sample holds a few counts of this clone. This chain connects TRBV7-9 to TRBJ2-3, with 7 positions matching TRBD2. V shed 5 bases, J shed 2 bases, and the junction held 10 bases outside the gene matches. CDR1 and CDR2 from the germline V gene are SEHNR and FQNEAQ (reference sequence). The CDR3 runs to 16 residues. This CDR3 reads CASSRGLVPYTDTQYF. The CDR3 DNA is TGTGCCAGCAGCCGAGGACTAGTGCCGTACACAGATACGCAGTATTTT.

The genes are TRBV5-6 and TRBJ2-7; D is uncertain. The CDR3 spans 13 residues. Trimming pared 2 bases from V and 1 base from J, leaving 7 bases between. Germline V CDR1 and CDR2: SGHDT, YYEEEE. CDR3 loop: CASSFRYSYEQYF. The CDR3 bases are TGTGCCAGCAGCTTTCGGTATTCCTACGAGCAGTACTTC.

The chain joins TRBV11-3 to TRBJ2-2, with a possible D match to TRBD2 (6 bases). The V gene's germline CDR1 is SGHNT and CDR2 YENEEA. The V end was cut by 1 base, the J end by 4 bases, with 7 bases between. The CDR3 extends over 14 amino acids. The CDR3 DNA reads TGTGCCAGCAGCTTAGGGAGGGCCACCGGGGAGCTGTTTTTT. As protein: CASSLGRATGELFF.

The CDR3 nucleotides read TGTGCCAGCAGCCCCGAGGGGAGGGCCAGGGAGACCCAGTACTTC. It codes for CASSPEGRARETQYF. The chain joins TRBV11-3 to TRBJ2-5, with 7 bases matching TRBD2. CDR3 size: 15 residues. V shed 5 bases and J 5 bases; nucleotides not matched to a gene: 11. The germline V gene encodes CDR1 SGHNT and CDR2 YENEEA.

The CDR3 spells CASSTIVGTTYNEQFF. In DNA form, the CDR3 reads TGTGCCAGTAGTACAATCGTAGGGACTACCTACAATGAGCAGTTCTTC. This chain links TRBV19 with TRBJ2-1; 7 bases fit TRBD2. This CDR3 spans 16 amino acids. Germline CDR1 is LNHDA and CDR2 is SQIVND (reference sequence). V lost 4 bases, J lost 2 bases, and 8 bases stayed unmatched.

This chain uses TRBV3-1 (or the pseudogene TRBV3-2) with TRBJ2-2; 12 bases map to TRBD2. CDR1 is LGHDT and CDR2 is YNNKEL in the germline V gene (reference sequence). CDR3 length equals 17 residues. V lost 5 bases to trimming and J lost 5 bases; unmatched junction nucleotides: 9. The CDR3 DNA sequence: TGTGCCAGCAGCTTTAGCAGACTAGCGGGGGATACCGGGGAGCTGTTTTTT. It is translated as CASSFSRLAGDTGELFF.

This clone has only one observation. The rearrangement joins TRBV12-5 to TRBJ1-3, with D uncertain. The CDR3 is 13 amino acids. CDR1 and CDR2 from the germline V gene are LGHNT and FRNRAP. Deletions cut 0 bases from V and 12 bases from J, with 12 bases between. The CDR3 nucleotides are TGTGCTAGTGGTTTGGTAAACCAGAATATCATATATTTT. This codes for CASGLVNQNIIYF. The full variable domain, its missing parts supplied by reference TRBV12-5 and TRBJ1-3, is DARVTQTPRHKVTEMGQEVTMRCQPILGHNTVFWYRQTMMQGLELLAYFRNRAPLDDSGMPKDRFSAEMPDATLATLKIQPSEPRDSAVYFCASGLVNQNIIYFGEGSWLTVV.

The chain joins TRBV10-3 to TRBJ2-1; D gene unclear. Germline CDR1 ENHRY, CDR2 SYGVKD. V was trimmed by 11 bases and J by 4 bases, leaving 12 bases between them. This CDR3 is 12 amino acids long. The CDR3 loop reads CASSEMYNEQFF. The CDR3 coding sequence is TGTGCCTCGTCGGAGATGTACAATGAGCAGTTCTTC.

Written as DNA, the CDR3 is TGTGCCAGCAGCTTAAACAGAAGGATTGAAGCTTTCTTT. Translated, it gives CASSLNRRIEAFF. The rearrangement links TRBV7-2 to TRBJ1-1, with D hard to call. Germline V gene sequence: CDR1 SGHTA, CDR2 FQGNSA. V lost 2 bases and J 7 bases, leaving 11 bases between the germline ends. The CDR3 is 13 residues long.

The V gene is TRBV5-1, the J gene TRBJ1-2, with TRBD1 identical over 8 bases. Trimming at V came to 0 bases and at J to 3 bases, leaving 1 base not matched to a gene. The CDR3 consists of 14 residues. CDR1 is SGHRS and CDR2 is YFSETQ in the germline V gene. Here the CDR3 reads CASSLDRGDYGYTF. In DNA form, the CDR3 reads TGCGCCAGCAGCTTGGACAGGGGGGACTATGGCTACACCTTC. The variable domain in full, with the rest retrieved from reference TRBV5-1 and TRBJ1-2, is KAGVTQTPRYLIKTRGQQVTLSCSPISGHRSVSWYQQTPGQGLQFLFEYFSETQRNKGNFPGRFSGRQFSNSRSEMNVSTLELGDSALYLCASSLDRGDYGYTFGSGTRLTVV.

J is TRBJ2-1 and V is TRBV28, with 7 bases lining up with TRBD2. The V gene end was trimmed by 5 bases and the J gene end by 4 bases; junction bases not matched to a gene: 14. Germline V gene lookup returns CDR1 MDHEN and CDR2 SYDVKM. The CDR3 is made up of 17 amino acids. The CDR3, as DNA: TGTGCCAGCAGTCCCGGGGCTAGCGGAAGCGAATACAATGAGCAGTTCTTC. This sequence encodes CASSPGASGSEYNEQFF.

The rearrangement uses TRBV5-4 and TRBJ2-6; the match to TRBD1 covers 8 bases. Looked up from germline, CDR1 is SGHNT and CDR2 is YYREEE (reference sequence). The CDR3 covers 18 residues. J gave up 3 bases and V 7 bases, and 15 bases lay outside the gene matches. The DNA of the CDR3 is TGTGCCAGCGGACCGGGGGCAGGGGGCACGATTGGGGCCAACGTCCTGACTTTC. It encodes CASGPGAGGTIGANVLTF. The full variable domain, rest sourced from reference TRBV5-4 and TRBJ2-6, is ETGVTQSPTHLIKTRGQQVTLRCSSQSGHNTVSWYQQALGQGPQFIFQYYREEENGRGNFPPRFSGLQFPNYSSELNVNALELDDSALYLCASGPGAGGTIGANVLTFGAGSRLTVL.

The V gene is TRBV12-3 or TRBV12-4, the J gene TRBJ2-2; TRBD1 is a possible D gene (6 bases). CDR3 length: 13 amino acids. Trimming shortened V by 3 bases and J by 5 bases, and 7 bases separated the two germline ends. The CDR3 loop is CASSLGQTGELFF. In nucleotides, the CDR3 is TGTGCCAGCAGTTTGGGACAAACCGGGGAGCTGTTTTTT.